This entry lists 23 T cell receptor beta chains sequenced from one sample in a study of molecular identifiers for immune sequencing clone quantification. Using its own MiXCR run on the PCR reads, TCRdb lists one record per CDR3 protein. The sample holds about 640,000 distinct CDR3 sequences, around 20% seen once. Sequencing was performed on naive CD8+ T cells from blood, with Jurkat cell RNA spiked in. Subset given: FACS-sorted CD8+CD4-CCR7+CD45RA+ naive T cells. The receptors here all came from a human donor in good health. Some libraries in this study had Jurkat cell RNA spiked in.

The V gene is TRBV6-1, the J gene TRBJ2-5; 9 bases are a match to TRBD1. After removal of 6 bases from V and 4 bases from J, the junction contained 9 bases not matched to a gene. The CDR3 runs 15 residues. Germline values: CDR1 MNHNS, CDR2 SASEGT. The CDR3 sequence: CASSLRDRVSETQYF. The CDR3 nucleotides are TGTGCCAGCAGCCTCCGGGACAGGGTATCAGAGACCCAGTACTTC.

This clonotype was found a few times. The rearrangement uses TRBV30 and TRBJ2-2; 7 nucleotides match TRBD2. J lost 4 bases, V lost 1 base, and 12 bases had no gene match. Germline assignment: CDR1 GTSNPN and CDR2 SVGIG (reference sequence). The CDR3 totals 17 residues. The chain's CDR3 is CAWSAGGGRESTGELFF. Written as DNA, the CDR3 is TGTGCCTGGAGTGCCGGGGGTGGGCGGGAGTCCACCGGGGAGCTGTTTTTT.

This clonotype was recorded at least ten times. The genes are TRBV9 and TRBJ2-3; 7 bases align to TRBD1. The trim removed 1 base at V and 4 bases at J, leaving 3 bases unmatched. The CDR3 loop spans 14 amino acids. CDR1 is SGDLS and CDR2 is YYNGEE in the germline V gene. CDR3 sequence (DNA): TGTGCCAGCAGCGTATGGGACAGAGCAGATACGCAGTATTTT. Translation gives CASSVWDRADTQYF.

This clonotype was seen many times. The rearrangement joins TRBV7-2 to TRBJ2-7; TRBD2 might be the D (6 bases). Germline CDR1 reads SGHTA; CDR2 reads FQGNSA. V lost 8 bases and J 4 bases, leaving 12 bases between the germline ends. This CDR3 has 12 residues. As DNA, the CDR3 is TGTGCCAGCGCGGGGACGGTATACGAGCAGTACTTC. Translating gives CASAGTVYEQYF.

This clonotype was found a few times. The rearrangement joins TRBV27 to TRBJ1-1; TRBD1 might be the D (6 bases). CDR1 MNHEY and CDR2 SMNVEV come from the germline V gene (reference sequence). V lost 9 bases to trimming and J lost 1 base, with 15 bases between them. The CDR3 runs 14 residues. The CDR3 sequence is CASWRDNPNTEAFF. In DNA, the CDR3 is TGTGCCAGTTGGAGGGACAACCCGAACACTGAAGCTTTCTTT.

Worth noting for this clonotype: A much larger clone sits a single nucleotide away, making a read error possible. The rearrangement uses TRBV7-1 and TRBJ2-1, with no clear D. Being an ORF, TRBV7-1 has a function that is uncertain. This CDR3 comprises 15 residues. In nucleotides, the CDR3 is TGTGCCGGCAGCCCACACATGGGCTCCTACAATGAGCAGTTCTTC. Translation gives CAGSPHMGSYNEQFF.

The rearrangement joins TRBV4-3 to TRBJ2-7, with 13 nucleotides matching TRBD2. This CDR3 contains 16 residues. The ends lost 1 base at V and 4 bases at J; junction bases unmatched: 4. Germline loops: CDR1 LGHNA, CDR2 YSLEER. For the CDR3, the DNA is TGCGCCAGCAGCCAAGGGACTAGCGGGAGTGGGTACGAGCAGTACTTC. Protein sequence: CASSQGTSGSGYEQYF.

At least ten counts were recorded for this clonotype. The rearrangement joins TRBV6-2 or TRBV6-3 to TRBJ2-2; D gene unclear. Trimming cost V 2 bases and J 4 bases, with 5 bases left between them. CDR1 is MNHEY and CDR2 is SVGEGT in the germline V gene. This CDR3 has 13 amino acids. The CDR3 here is CASSYKVTGELFF. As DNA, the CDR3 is TGTGCCAGCAGTTACAAGGTCACCGGGGAGCTGTTTTTT.

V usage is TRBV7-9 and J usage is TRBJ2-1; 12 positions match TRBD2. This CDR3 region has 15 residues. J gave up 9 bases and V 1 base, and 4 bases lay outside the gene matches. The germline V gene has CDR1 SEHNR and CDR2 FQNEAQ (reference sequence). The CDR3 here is CASSLVLAGGSEQFF. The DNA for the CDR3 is TGTGCCAGCAGCTTAGTACTAGCGGGAGGTAGTGAGCAGTTCTTC.

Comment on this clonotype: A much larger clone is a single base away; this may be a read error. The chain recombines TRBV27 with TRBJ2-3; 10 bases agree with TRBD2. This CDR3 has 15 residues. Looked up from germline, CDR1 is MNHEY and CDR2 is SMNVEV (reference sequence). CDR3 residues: CVSRPGLAETDTQYF. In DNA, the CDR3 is TGTGTCAGCAGGCCCGGACTAGCGGAGACAGATACGCAGTATTTT.

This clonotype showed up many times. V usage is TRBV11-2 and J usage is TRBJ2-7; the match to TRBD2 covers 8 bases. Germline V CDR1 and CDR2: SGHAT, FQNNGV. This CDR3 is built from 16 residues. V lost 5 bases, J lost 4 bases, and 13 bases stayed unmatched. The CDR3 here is CASSQSPGGGTYEQYF. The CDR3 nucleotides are TGTGCCAGCAGCCAATCCCCCGGCGGGGGGACTTACGAGCAGTACTTC.

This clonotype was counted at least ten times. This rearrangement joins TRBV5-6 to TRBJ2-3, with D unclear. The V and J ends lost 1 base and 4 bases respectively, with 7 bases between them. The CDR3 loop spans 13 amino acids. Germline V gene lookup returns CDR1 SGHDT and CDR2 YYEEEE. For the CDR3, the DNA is TGTGCCAGCAGCTTGACTCACGCAGATACGCAGTATTTT. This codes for CASSLTHADTQYF. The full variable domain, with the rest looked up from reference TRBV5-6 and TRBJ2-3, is DAGVTQSPTHLIKTRGQQVTLRCSPKSGHDTVSWYQQALGQGPQFIFQYYEEEERQRGNFPDRFSGHQFPNYSSELNVNALLLGDSALYLCASSLTHADTQYFGPGTRLTVL.

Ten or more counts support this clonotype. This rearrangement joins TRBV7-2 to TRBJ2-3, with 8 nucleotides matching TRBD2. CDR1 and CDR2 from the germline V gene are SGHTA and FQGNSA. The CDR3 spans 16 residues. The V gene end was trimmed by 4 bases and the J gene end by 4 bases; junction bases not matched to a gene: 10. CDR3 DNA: TGTGCCAGCAGCTCAAGGATTAGCGGGATCTCAGATACGCAGTATTTT. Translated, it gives CASSSRISGISDTQYF.

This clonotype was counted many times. This CDR3 is CASSYMGTEAFF. CDR3 coding DNA: TGTGCCAGCAGTTACATGGGCACTGAAGCTTTCTTT. The rearrangement uses TRBV2 and TRBJ1-1; D remains unclear. Looked up from germline, CDR1 is SNHLY and CDR2 is FYNNEI. The CDR3 is made up of 12 amino acids. V lost 5 bases and J 4 bases, leaving 8 bases between the germline ends.

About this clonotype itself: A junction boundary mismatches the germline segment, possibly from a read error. The CDR3 reads CASSLAPSGHTGTQYF. The DNA for the CDR3 is TGTGCCAGCAGCTTAGCCCCTAGCGGCCACACAGGTACGCAGTATTTT. This chain joins TRBV11-2 and TRBJ2-3; TRBD2 matches 7 bases. Looked up from germline, CDR1 is SGHAT and CDR2 is FQNNGV. The CDR3 sequence is 16 residues long.

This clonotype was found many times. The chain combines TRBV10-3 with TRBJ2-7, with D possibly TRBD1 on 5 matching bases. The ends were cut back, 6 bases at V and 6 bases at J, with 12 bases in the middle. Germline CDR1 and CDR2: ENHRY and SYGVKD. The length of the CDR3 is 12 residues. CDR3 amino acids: CAISPDSTEQYF. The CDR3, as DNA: TGTGCCATCAGCCCTGACAGTACCGAGCAGTACTTC.

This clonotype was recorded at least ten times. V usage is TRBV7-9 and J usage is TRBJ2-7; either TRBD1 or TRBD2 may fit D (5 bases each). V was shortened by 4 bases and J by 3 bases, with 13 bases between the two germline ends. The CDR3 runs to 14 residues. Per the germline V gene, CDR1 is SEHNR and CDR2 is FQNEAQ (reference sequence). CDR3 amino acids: CASSSVGAGYEQYF. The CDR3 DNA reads TGTGCCAGCAGCTCCGTCGGGGCGGGCTACGAGCAGTACTTC.

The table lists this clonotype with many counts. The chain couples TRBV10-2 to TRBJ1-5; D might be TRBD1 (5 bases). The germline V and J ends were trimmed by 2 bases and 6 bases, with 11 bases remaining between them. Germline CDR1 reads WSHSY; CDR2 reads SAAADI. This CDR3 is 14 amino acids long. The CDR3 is CASSELQRGQPQHF. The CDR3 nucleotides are TGCGCCAGCAGTGAGCTGCAGAGGGGTCAGCCCCAGCATTTT.

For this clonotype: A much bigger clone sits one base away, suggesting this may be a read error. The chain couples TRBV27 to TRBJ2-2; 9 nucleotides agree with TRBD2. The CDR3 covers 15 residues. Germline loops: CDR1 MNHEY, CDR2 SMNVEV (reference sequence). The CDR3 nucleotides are TGTGCCGGCAGTTTTCTAGCGGGGATGACCGGGGAGCTGTTTTTT. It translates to CAGSFLAGMTGELFF.

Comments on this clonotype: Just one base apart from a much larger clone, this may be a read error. The CDR3 DNA sequence: TGTGCCGGCTCACCACCCCTGAACACCGGGGAGCTGTTTTTT. This codes for CAGSPPLNTGELFF. V usage is TRBV18 and J usage is TRBJ2-2; D not resolved. This CDR3 comprises 14 residues. Germline CDR1 and CDR2: KGHSH and LQKENI.

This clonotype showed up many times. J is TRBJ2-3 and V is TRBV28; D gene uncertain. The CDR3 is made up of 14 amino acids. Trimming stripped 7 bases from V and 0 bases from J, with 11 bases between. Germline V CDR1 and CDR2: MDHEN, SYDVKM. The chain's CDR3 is CASTLAGSTDTQYF. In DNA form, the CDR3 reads TGTGCCAGCACCTTGGCCGGGAGCACAGATACGCAGTATTTT.

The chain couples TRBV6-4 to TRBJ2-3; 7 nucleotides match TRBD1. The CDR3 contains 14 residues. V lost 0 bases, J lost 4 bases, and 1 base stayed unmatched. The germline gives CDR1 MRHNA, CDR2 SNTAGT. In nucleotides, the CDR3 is TGTGCCAGCAGTGACTCAGGGGGCGCAGATACGCAGTATTTT. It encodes CASSDSGGADTQYF.

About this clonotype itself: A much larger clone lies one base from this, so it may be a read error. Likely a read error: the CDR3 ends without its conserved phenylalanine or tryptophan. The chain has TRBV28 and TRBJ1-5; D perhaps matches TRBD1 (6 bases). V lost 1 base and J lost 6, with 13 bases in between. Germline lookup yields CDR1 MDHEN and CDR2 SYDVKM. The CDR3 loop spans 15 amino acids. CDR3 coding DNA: TGTGCCAGCAGTTTATTGAGGGGGGTTGTTCAGCCCCAGCATCTT. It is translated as CASSLLRGVVQPQHL.